Presented here are 25 T cell receptor beta chains from one specimen sequenced in a study of blood T cell repertoires in COVID-19. Data came from immunoSEQ multiplex PCR; TCRdb stores just in-frame clones and leaves some out. This sample has hundreds of thousands of clones, with approximately 83% found just once. The sequencing input was peripheral blood. The receptors derive from a woman in her twenties or thirties who had recovered from COVID-19.

V usage is TRBV11-2 and J usage is TRBJ2-5; D is perhaps TRBD2 (6 bases). Germline lookup yields CDR1 SGHAT and CDR2 FQNNGV. This CDR3 has 13 amino acids. Trimming removed 5 bases at V and 3 bases at J, with 10 bases between. The CDR3 sequence is CASSLGLKETQYF. The CDR3 coding sequence is TGTGCCAGCAGCCTGGGACTTAAAGAGACCCAGTACTTC. The entire variable domain, with the rest obtained from reference TRBV11-2 and TRBJ2-5, is as follows: EAGVAQSPRYKIIEKRQSVAFWCNPISGHATLYWYQQILGQGPKLLIQFQNNGVVDDSQLPKDRFSAERLKGVDSTLKIQPAKLEDSAVYLCASSLGLKETQYFGPGTRLLVL.

This chain uses TRBV5-1 with TRBJ2-2; 8 bases map to TRBD2. Germline loops: CDR1 SGHRS, CDR2 YFSETQ. The CDR3 runs to 15 residues. With 4 bases clipped from V and 0 bases from J, the junction kept 2 bases outside the gene matches. The DNA of the CDR3 is TGCGCCAGCAGCCTGGGACTAGCGAACACCGGGGAGCTGTTTTTT. The encoded protein is CASSLGLANTGELFF.

CDR3 residues: CASSLSGRAYNEQFF. CDR3 bases: TGTGCCAGCAGTTTAAGCGGGAGGGCCTACAATGAGCAGTTCTTC. The V gene is TRBV28, the J gene TRBJ2-1; 10 bases line up with TRBD2. The ends lost 2 bases at V and 2 bases at J; junction bases unmatched: 0. Per germline, CDR1 MDHEN and CDR2 SYDVKM. The CDR3 covers 15 residues. Full variable domain (remainder filled in from reference TRBV28 and TRBJ2-1): DVKVTQSSRYLVKRTGEKVFLECVQDMDHENMFWYRQDPGLGLRLIYFSYDVKMKEKGDIPEGYSVSREKKERFSLILESASTNQTSMYLCASSLSGRAYNEQFFGPGTRLTVL.

The chain employs TRBV5-1 and TRBJ1-4; possible D gene TRBD1, 6 bases. Germline V gene lookup returns CDR1 SGHRS and CDR2 YFSETQ. This CDR3 has 17 amino acids. V was pared by 4 bases and J by 0 bases, with 16 bases between. The CDR3 DNA sequence: TGCGCCAGCAGCCCATTGACAGGTGCTGCAACTAATGAAAAACTGTTTTTT. Its translation is CASSPLTGAATNEKLFF.

This chain links TRBV7-3 with TRBJ2-1, with TRBD1 matching over 12 bases. This CDR3 comprises 14 residues. V was clipped by 4 bases and J by 10 bases; unmatched bases: 5. CDR1 and CDR2 (germline): SGHTA, FQGTGA. CDR3 in DNA: TGTGCCAGCAGCTCGGGACAGGGGGCGAGGGAGCAGTTCTTC. The encoded protein is CASSSGQGAREQFF. The complete variable domain, with remaining parts taken from reference TRBV7-3 and TRBJ2-1, reads GAGVSQTPSNKVTEKGKYVELRCDPISGHTALYWYRQSLGQGPEFLIYFQGTGAADDSGLPNDRFFAVRPEGSVSTLKIQRTERGDSAVYLCASSSGQGAREQFFGPGTRLTVL.

The chain is built from TRBV29-1 and TRBJ1-1, with D possibly matching TRBD1 (5 bases). The CDR3 consists of 16 residues. CDR1 SQVTM and CDR2 ANQGSEA come from the germline V gene. Trimming shortened V by 3 bases and J by 0 bases, and 17 bases separated the two germline ends. The CDR3 DNA follows: TGCAGCGTTGATTCAGGCAGGGCAATTATGAACACTGAAGCTTTCTTT. Protein sequence: CSVDSGRAIMNTEAFF.

The V gene is TRBV6-5, the J gene TRBJ2-7; 9 bases agree with TRBD1. The trim removed 6 bases at V and 5 bases at J, leaving 8 bases unmatched. Germline V CDR1 and CDR2: MNHEY, SVGAGI. This CDR3 contains 14 residues. The CDR3: CASSPGQGSDEQYF. Here the CDR3 DNA reads TGTGCCAGCAGCCCGGGACAGGGTTCCGACGAGCAGTACTTC.

V gene TRBV7-9 combines with J gene TRBJ1-2; TRBD1 matches at 7 bases. Trimming removed 8 bases from V and 6 bases from J; junction bases left unmatched: 12. CDR3 length equals 14 residues. Germline assignment: CDR1 SEHNR and CDR2 FQNEAQ (reference sequence). The CDR3 loop reads CASHRQGRGDGYTF. The DNA of the CDR3 is TGTGCCAGCCATAGACAGGGAAGAGGCGATGGCTACACCTTC.

The V gene is TRBV30, the J gene TRBJ1-2; the D gene is possibly TRBD1 (6 bases). Trimming pared 0 bases from V and 2 bases from J, leaving 16 bases between. Germline V CDR1 and CDR2: GTSNPN, SVGIG (reference sequence). The CDR3 contains 16 residues. For the CDR3, the DNA is TGTGCCTGGAGTGTGGGACATAATCTTCCCAACTATGGCTACACCTTC. This gives the protein CAWSVGHNLPNYGYTF.

Of note for this clone: One end of the junction is discordant with germline, which a read error may explain. The rearrangement links TRBV28 to TRBJ2-4; 9 positions match TRBD2. There are 13 residues in the CDR3. The germline CDR1 and CDR2 sequences are MDHEN and SYDVKM. CDR3 loop: CASRGLATNIQYF. In DNA form, the CDR3 reads TGTGCCAGCAGGGGACTAGCCACAAACATTCAGTACTTC.

This chain uses TRBV19 with TRBJ2-1; TRBD2 aligns across 8 bases. CDR3 length: 14 amino acids. Germline values: CDR1 LNHDA, CDR2 SQIVND (reference sequence). The V segment lost 1 base and the J segment 8 bases; nucleotides outside the gene matches: 4. The CDR3 is CASSIAGGPYEQFF. In DNA, the CDR3 is TGTGCCAGTAGTATAGCGGGAGGGCCCTATGAGCAGTTCTTC.

The V and J genes are TRBV5-4 and TRBJ2-7; 8 bases agree with TRBD1. The ends lost 4 bases at V and 2 bases at J; junction bases unmatched: 11. Germline CDR1 is SGHNT and CDR2 is YYREEE (reference sequence). The CDR3 is made up of 16 amino acids. CDR3 protein: CASSPGTGQAAYEQYF. The CDR3 DNA is TGTGCCAGCAGCCCTGGGACGGGACAGGCTGCCTACGAGCAGTACTTC.

The chain carries TRBV10-1 and TRBJ1-1; perhaps TRBD1 as D (5 bases). CDR3 length equals 13 residues. V dropped 4 bases and J dropped 5 bases, with 11 bases sitting between them. Germline V gene data show CDR1 as WNHNN and CDR2 as SYGVQD (reference sequence). CDR3 in DNA: TGCGCCAGCAGTGCCGACAGACGTACTGAAGCTTTCTTT. Translating it yields CASSADRRTEAFF.

V is TRBV3-1 (or the pseudogene TRBV3-2) and J is TRBJ2-5; D is unresolved. V lost 4 bases and J lost 1, with 7 bases in between. Germline V gene sequence: CDR1 LGHDT, CDR2 YNNKEL (reference sequence). The length of the CDR3 is 13 residues. The CDR3 DNA reads TGTGCCAGCAGCCCTAACGGCCAAGAGACCCAGTACTTC. Amino acid sequence: CASSPNGQETQYF.

The genes are TRBV11-2 and TRBJ1-4, with 7 bases identical to TRBD1. Germline-derived CDR1 and CDR2 are SGHAT and FQNNGV. The V gene end was trimmed by 5 bases and the J gene end by 10 bases; junction bases not matched to a gene: 13. The CDR3 is 15 amino acids. CDR3 protein: CASSTRSGQEGKLFF. The DNA for the CDR3 is TGTGCCAGCAGCACCCGATCCGGACAGGAAGGAAAACTGTTTTTT.

This clone was found once. This sequence joins TRBV5-8 and TRBJ1-2, with D possibly TRBD1 on 6 matching bases. This CDR3 is 14 amino acids long. Trimming took off 2 bases at V and 7 bases at J, with 15 bases between the two ends. CDR1 and CDR2 (germline): SGHTS, YDEGEE. The CDR3 region is CASSFRGLLSGYTF. The CDR3 DNA sequence: TGTGCCAGCAGCTTCAGGGGCCTGTTGAGTGGCTACACCTTC.

The V gene is TRBV10-1, the J gene TRBJ2-7; D is possibly TRBD1 (6 bases). Trimming pared 6 bases from V and 0 bases from J, leaving 27 bases between. This CDR3 spans 19 amino acids. Per the germline V gene, CDR1 is WNHNN and CDR2 is SYGVQD (reference sequence). The chain's CDR3 is CASRAEDRQTSTNSYEQYF. CDR3 nucleotides: TGCGCCAGCAGAGCTGAGGACAGACAAACCTCAACTAACTCCTACGAGCAGTACTTC.

The rearrangement uses TRBV7-2 and TRBJ1-5; the match to TRBD1 covers 12 bases. The CDR3 length is 16 residues. Germline V gives CDR1 SGHTA, CDR2 FQGNSA. V gave up 5 bases and J gave up 7 bases; unmatched junction bases: 9. The CDR3 here is CASSNRDRGPGQPQHF. The DNA for the CDR3 is TGTGCCAGCAGCAACCGGGACAGGGGGCCGGGGCAGCCCCAGCATTTT.

This sequence joins TRBV2 and TRBJ2-4; 9 bases fit TRBD1. Per the germline V gene, CDR1 is SNHLY and CDR2 is FYNNEI. This CDR3 region has 14 residues. V was pared by 6 bases and J by 4 bases, with 4 bases of the junction left unmatched. Here the CDR3 reads CASRGGQGKNIQYF. The CDR3 DNA is TGTGCCAGCAGGGGAGGACAGGGGAAAAACATTCAGTACTTC. The complete variable domain, with remaining parts taken from reference TRBV2 and TRBJ2-4, reads EPEVTQTPSHQVTQMGQEVILRCVPISNHLYFYWYRQILGQKVEFLVSFYNNEISEKSEIFDDQFSVERPDGSNFTLKIRSTKLEDSAMYFCASRGGQGKNIQYFGAGTRLSVL.

The V gene is TRBV19, the J gene TRBJ1-5; a possible D gene is TRBD1 (6 bases). V lost 2 bases and J 3 bases, leaving 17 bases between the germline ends. This CDR3 has 17 residues. Germline V gene data show CDR1 as LNHDA and CDR2 as SQIVND (reference sequence). CDR3 sequence: CASSIILVGQTNQPQHF. The CDR3 DNA reads as TGTGCCAGTAGTATAATATTAGTAGGACAGACCAATCAGCCCCAGCATTTT. The complete variable domain, with remaining parts taken from reference TRBV19 and TRBJ1-5, reads DGGITQSPKYLFRKEGQNVTLSCEQNLNHDAMYWYRQDPGQGLRLIYYSQIVNDFQKGDIAEGYSVSREKKESFPLTVTSAQKNPTAFYLCASSIILVGQTNQPQHFGDGTRLSIL.

The V and J genes are TRBV7-9 and TRBJ2-5, with 7 bases identical to TRBD2. The CDR3 is made up of 13 amino acids. Germline lookup yields CDR1 SEHNR and CDR2 FQNEAQ (reference sequence). Germline trimming cut 7 bases from V and 2 bases from J; bases unmatched to any gene: 4. CDR3 bases: TGTGCCAGCACCCTGGGGGGGCAAGAGACCCAGTACTTC. Encoded protein: CASTLGGQETQYF.

The genes are TRBV4-1 and TRBJ2-5; 9 nucleotides align to TRBD2. Trimming at V came to 1 base and at J to 5 bases, leaving 5 bases not matched to a gene. CDR3 size: 15 residues. Germline assignment: CDR1 MGHRA and CDR2 YSYEKL. The CDR3 region is CASSQVSGRFETQYF. In DNA form, the CDR3 reads TGCGCCAGCAGCCAAGTTAGCGGGAGATTTGAGACCCAGTACTTC.

A remark on this clone: Other nucleotide sequences in the sample specify the same CDR3. This chain joins TRBV7-9 and TRBJ1-4; tentative D call: TRBD1 (5 bases). CDR3 length: 15 amino acids. Germline V gene lookup returns CDR1 SEHNR and CDR2 FQNEAQ (reference sequence). Deletions cut 1 base from V and 4 bases from J, with 10 bases between. CDR3 nucleotides: TGTGCCAGCAGCTTAGGAGGAGACAGTAATGAAAAACTGTTTTTT. Protein: CASSLGGDSNEKLFF.

The count of this clone is one. This chain joins TRBV4-2 and TRBJ1-2; D unclear. The CDR3 loop spans 20 amino acids. CDR1 is LGHNA, CDR2 YNFKEQ, per germline. V was shortened by 0 bases and J by 4 bases, with 27 bases between the two germline ends. CDR3 DNA sequence: TGTGCCAGCAGCCAAGATCGGGGAGTTTCCCGAACCCGCTCCGTCTATGGCTACACCTTC. Protein: CASSQDRGVSRTRSVYGYTF.

This chain uses TRBV10-1 with TRBJ2-2; 8 positions match TRBD1. J gave up 4 bases and V 2 bases, and 3 bases lay outside the gene matches. CDR1 is WNHNN, CDR2 SYGVQD, per germline (reference sequence). The CDR3 has 15 residues. CDR3 region: CASSEGQGFTGELFF. The CDR3 nucleotides read TGCGCCAGCAGTGAGGGACAGGGTTTCACCGGGGAGCTGTTTTTT.